This TCR beta chain came from a study of T cell repertoires in cytomegalovirus infection. Overall study: HLA-B-restricted CMV epitopes that are well studied, plus recently identified HLA-C-restricted ones, were used by the study. Evidence of both CMV infection and a matching HLA type came from public TCR beta signatures. Study findings and constraints: The study identified carriers of CMV plus the relevant HLA from cumulative public TCR beta family frequency. Dominating the ex vivo response were TCR beta clonotypes that were CMV-specific and HLA-C-restricted.

TCRdb independently ran MiXCR on the reads; one entry per CDR3 protein. The sample consists of approximately 70,000 distinct CDR3 sequences, 20% of them appearing once. As for this clonotype: Its antigen is unknown.

Germline CDR1 ENHRY, CDR2 SYGVKD. The CDR3 is 13 amino acids. V lost 2 bases and J lost 4, with 6 bases in between. The rearrangement joins TRBV10-3 to TRBJ2-1; possibly TRBD1 for D (6 bases). This receptor was identified in a human donor in good health (CMV status not recorded). Some clones in this sample may be carry-over from other donors' samples. Sample: CD8+ T cells from cultured PBMCs, taken from culture after CMV antigen stimulation. This CDR3 is CAISEDRYNEQFF. The CDR3, as DNA: TGTGCCATCAGTGAGGACAGGTACAATGAGCAGTTCTTC.